The 3 T cell receptor beta chains below come from one sample, sequenced in a study of T cell repertoires in cytomegalovirus infection. TCRdb reprocessed the reads via MiXCR and lists one record per CDR3 protein. The sample shows 200,000 to 300,000 distinct CDR3 sequences, roughly an eighth of them seen only once. The specimen sequenced was PBMCs. Source of these receptors: a human donor in good health (CMV status not recorded). Some clones in this sample may be carry-over from other donors' samples.

This clonotype was seen more than once but under ten times. This sequence joins TRBV29-1 and TRBJ1-5; maybe TRBD1 (6 bases). V shed 5 bases and J shed 3 bases, with 8 bases lying between them. The CDR3 runs 12 residues. The germline V gene has CDR1 SQVTM and CDR2 ANQGSEA. The CDR3 protein is CSVRDNNQPQHF. The CDR3 DNA is TGCAGCGTTAGGGACAACAATCAGCCCCAGCATTTT.

This clonotype was observed at least ten times. The rearrangement joins TRBV11-2 to TRBJ2-7; the D gene is possibly TRBD1 (5 bases). CDR3 length equals 15 residues. Germline CDR1 and CDR2: SGHAT and FQNNGV. V was pared by 3 bases and J by 0 bases, with 12 bases between. In DNA, the CDR3 is TGTGCCAGCAGCTTCATAGGGGTACCCTCCTACGAGCAGTACTTC. This translates into CASSFIGVPSYEQYF.

There are many counts of this clonotype. The rearrangement joins TRBV25-1 to TRBJ2-7, with D tentatively TRBD2 (5 bases). With 1 base removed from V and 1 base from J, the gap between germline ends came to 14 bases. Germline values: CDR1 MGHDK, CDR2 SYGVNS. The CDR3 is 16 amino acids. CDR3 in amino acids: CASSESQGRASYEQYF. CDR3 sequence (DNA): TGTGCCAGCAGTGAATCCCAAGGGCGGGCGTCCTACGAGCAGTACTTC.